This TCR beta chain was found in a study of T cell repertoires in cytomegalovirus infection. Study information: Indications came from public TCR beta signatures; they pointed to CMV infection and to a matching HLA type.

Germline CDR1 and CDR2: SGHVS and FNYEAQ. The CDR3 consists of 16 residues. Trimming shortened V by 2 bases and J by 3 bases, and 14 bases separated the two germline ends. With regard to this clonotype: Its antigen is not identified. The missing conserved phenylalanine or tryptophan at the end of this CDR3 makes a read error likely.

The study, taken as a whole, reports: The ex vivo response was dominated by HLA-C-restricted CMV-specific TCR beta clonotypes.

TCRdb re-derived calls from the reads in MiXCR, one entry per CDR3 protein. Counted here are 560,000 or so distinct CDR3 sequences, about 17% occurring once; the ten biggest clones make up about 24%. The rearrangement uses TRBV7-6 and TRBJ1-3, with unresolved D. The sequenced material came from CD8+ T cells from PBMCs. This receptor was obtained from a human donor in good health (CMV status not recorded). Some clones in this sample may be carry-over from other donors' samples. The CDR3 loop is CASSLTPDSYGNTIYC. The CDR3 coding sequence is TGTGCCAGCAGCTTAACCCCGGATAGCTATGGAAACACCATATATTGT.